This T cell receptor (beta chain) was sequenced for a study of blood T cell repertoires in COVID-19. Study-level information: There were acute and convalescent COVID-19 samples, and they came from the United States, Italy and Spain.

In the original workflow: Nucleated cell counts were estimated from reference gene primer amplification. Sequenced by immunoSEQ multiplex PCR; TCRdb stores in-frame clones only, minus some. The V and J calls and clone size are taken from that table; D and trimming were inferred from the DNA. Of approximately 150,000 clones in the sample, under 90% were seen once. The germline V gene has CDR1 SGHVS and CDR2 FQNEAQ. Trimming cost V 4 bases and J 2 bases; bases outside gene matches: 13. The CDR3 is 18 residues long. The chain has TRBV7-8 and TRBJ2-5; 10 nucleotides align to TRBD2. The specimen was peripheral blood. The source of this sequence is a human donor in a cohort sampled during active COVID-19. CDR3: CASSSLAGVVSGQETQYF. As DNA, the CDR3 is TGTGCCAGCAGCTCCCTAGCGGGAGTGGTTTCGGGGCAAGAGACCCAGTACTTC.